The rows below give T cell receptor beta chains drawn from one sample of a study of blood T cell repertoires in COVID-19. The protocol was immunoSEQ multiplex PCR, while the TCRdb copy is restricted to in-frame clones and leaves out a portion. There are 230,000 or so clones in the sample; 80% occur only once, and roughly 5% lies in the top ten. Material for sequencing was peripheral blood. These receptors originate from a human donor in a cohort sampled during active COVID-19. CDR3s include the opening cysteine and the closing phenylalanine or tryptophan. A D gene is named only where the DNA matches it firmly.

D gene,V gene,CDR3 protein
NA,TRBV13,CASSLAGDTDTQYF
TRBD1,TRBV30,CAWSGQGVNTEAFF
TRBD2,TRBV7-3,CASSLRASGKPYEQYF
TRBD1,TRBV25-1,CASSRTGATEAFF
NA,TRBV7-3,CASSPRVPYEQYF
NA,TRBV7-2,CASRLQGLDNSPLHF
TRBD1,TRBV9,CASSARQGSTYEQYF
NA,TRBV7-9,CASSLVLVADTQYF
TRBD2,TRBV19,CASSIGRGDEQYF
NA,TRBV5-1,CASSLAKSSTEAFF
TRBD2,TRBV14,CASSPEIETSGRTYEQYF
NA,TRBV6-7,CASSYVGQLNTEAFF
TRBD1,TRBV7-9,CASVLRGVAFF
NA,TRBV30,CAWSVNRAVNQPQHF
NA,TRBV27,CASSPNPAGTYEQYF
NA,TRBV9,CASSTGPTLLYEQYF
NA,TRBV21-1,CAFRVRPVEKLFF
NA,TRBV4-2,CASSQDIVAQISYEQYF
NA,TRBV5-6,CASSGPGGASGANVLTF
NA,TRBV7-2,CASSLTGGIEQYF
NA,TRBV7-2,CARLLNTGELFF
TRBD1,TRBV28,CASSFPRQGWAEAFF
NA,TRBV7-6,CASSPLGSPNTEAFF
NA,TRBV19,CASSMTGILGDTQYF
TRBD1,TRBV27,CASFSIRGRGDGYTF
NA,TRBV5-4,CASSLDRRAAYEQYF
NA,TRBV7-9,CASSLGLAEYNEQFF
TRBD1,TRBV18,CASSPSAGGKYEQYF
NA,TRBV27,CASSLEQTLSTDTQYF
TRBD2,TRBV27,CASSSGGGRATEQYF
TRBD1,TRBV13,CASSPGTAYEQYF